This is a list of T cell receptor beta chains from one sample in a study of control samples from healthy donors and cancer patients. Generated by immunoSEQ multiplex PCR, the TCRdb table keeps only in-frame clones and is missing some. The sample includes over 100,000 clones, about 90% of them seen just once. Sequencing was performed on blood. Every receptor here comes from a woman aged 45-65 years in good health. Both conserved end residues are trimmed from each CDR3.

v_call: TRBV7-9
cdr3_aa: ASSRDGRYEQY

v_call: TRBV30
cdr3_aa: AWSDTGFIRGYT

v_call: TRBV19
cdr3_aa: ASSDLGDTEAF

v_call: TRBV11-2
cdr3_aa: ASSYSPGTSGGTSYEQY

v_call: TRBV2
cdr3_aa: ASSADSYEQY

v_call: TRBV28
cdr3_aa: ASRETPGWNTEAF

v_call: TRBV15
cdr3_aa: ATGPGTLSNEQF

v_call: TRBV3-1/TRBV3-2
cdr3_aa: ASSQGPATSYEQY

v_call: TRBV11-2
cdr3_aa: ASSLLATPGETQY

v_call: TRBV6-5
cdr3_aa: ASSYGQSKY

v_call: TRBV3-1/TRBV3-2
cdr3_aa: ASSRLSGGGNNEQF

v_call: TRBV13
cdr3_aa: ASSFRGEWLNEQF

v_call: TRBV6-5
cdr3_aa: ASSYRRTANYGYT

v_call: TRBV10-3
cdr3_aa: AISESSGRGVTEAF

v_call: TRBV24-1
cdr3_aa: ATSPGLRERETQY

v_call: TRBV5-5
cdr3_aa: ASRRIGGSYEQY

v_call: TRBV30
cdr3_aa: AWRLGRNTEAF

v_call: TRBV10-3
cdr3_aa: AIGGTGFGTDTQY